This T cell receptor (beta chain) was obtained from a study of vaccination and CD4 T cells after COVID-19. Of note for this clonotype: What it recognizes is unknown.

Treatment noted: roughly ten-day PBMC culture with coronavirus spike peptide pools or control peptides (ViraFEST assay). J lost 3 bases, V lost 5 bases, and 6 bases had no gene match. Germline CDR1 is SGHVS and CDR2 is FNYEAQ. The CDR3 has 15 amino acids. Oncomine TCR Beta short-read sequencing was applied to DNA from cultured CD4+ T cells. TCRdb re-called the PCR reads through MiXCR, storing one row per CDR3 protein. The sample lists under 20,000 distinct CDR3 sequences, 70% to 75% occurring once. This rearrangement joins TRBV7-6 to TRBJ2-2, with 7 bases that match TRBD1. The sample consisted of CD4+ T cells from blood, cultured in vitro. This clonotype was obtained from a human donor who had recovered from COVID-19. The CDR3 nucleotides are TGTGCCAGCAGCCAACAGGGGTTAGACACCGGGGAGCTGTTTTTT. Translation gives CASSQQGLDTGELFF.